This TCR beta chain is drawn from a study of blood T cell repertoires in COVID-19. Across the study: PBMCs, B-cell-depleted T cells, or T cells were the source of the cDNA or gDNA that made up the material.

In its sample, this clone was seen once. The CDR3 has 12 amino acids. V was pared by 8 bases and J by 3 bases, with 8 bases between. CDR1 is MDHEN and CDR2 is SYDVKM in the germline V gene. In the original analysis: Researchers report that nucleated cell counts were estimated from reference gene primer amplification. Here immunoSEQ multiplex PCR was the method, and the copy in TCRdb shows in-frame clones only, minus some. That table is the source of V, J and clone size, and D and trimming were worked out from the DNA. The sample yields a few hundred thousand clones, about nine tenths seen once. Recruits, aged roughly 18 to 100 years, lived in roughly 22 US areas. Cohorts were based on clinical histories the participants reported.

The sequencing input was PBMCs or T cells enriched from blood (not recorded which). The TCR was taken from a man aged 18 to 29 with acute COVID-19. This chain uses TRBV28 with TRBJ2-1; no clear D gene. In DNA, the CDR3 is TGTGCCAGCCGCTTAGACTACAATGAGCAGTTCTTC. Protein sequence: CASRLDYNEQFF.